This T cell receptor (beta chain) was found in a study of T cells in Graves' hyperthyroidism and ophthalmopathy. TCR beta CDR3 regions were amplified from RNA. The TCR CDR3 first-round RT-PCR relied on the HTBI primer set. Via MiXCR, TCRdb re-called the multiplex PCR reads, giving one row per CDR3 protein. The sample has some 490,000 distinct CDR3 sequences, 15% to 20% seen once. Germline assignment: CDR1 LNHDA and CDR2 SQIVND (reference sequence). V was clipped by 5 bases and J by 4 bases; unmatched bases: 12. This CDR3 is 16 amino acids long. The sequenced sample was blood. The origin of this receptor is a woman in her 30s with Graves' ophthalmopathy. The chain links TRBV19 to TRBJ2-5; 8 bases line up with TRBD1. This chain's CDR3 is CASSGPRDRSRETQYF. The CDR3 bases are TGTGCCAGTAGTGGCCCCCGGGACAGGTCCCGAGAGACCCAGTACTTC.